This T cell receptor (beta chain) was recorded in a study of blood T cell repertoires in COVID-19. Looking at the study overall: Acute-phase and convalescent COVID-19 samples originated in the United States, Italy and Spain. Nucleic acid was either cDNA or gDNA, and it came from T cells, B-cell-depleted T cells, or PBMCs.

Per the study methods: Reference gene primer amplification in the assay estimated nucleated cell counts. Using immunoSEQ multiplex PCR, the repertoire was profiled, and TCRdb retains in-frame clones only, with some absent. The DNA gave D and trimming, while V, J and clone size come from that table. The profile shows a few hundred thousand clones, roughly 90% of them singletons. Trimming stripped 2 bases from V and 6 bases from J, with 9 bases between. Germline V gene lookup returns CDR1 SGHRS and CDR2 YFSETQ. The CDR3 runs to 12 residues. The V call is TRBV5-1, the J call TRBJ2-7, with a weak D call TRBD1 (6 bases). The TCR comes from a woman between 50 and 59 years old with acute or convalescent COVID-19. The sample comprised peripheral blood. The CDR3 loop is CASSLGGPEQYF. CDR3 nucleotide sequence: TGCGCCAGCAGCTTAGGGGGTCCCGAGCAGTACTTC. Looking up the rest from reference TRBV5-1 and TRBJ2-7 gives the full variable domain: KAGVTQTPRYLIKTRGQQVTLSCSPISGHRSVSWYQQTPGQGLQFLFEYFSETQRNKGNFPGRFSGRQFSNSRSEMNVSTLELGDSALYLCASSLGGPEQYFGPGTRLTVT.